One and the same sample provided the 2 T cell receptor beta chains below, sequenced in a study of T cells in Graves' hyperthyroidism and ophthalmopathy. Amplified TCR beta CDR3 regions came from RNA transcripts. RT-PCR in the first round (using the HTBI primer set) targeted the TCR CDR3. A single record per CDR3 protein comes from TCRdb applying MiXCR to the multiplex PCR reads. Of fewer than 550,000 distinct CDR3 sequences listed, approximately 25% are singletons. The sequenced material came from blood. These receptors all stem from a woman aged 30 to 39 with Graves' ophthalmopathy.

The chain carries TRBV6-5 and TRBJ1-2; D is perhaps TRBD1 (5 bases). The CDR3 consists of 14 residues. V lost 6 bases and J lost 5, with 16 bases in between. CDR1 MNHEY and CDR2 SVGAGI come from the germline V gene. CDR3 residues: CASSSRGGGYGYTF. As DNA, the CDR3 is TGTGCCAGCAGCTCTCGGGGGGGTGGGTATGGCTACACCTTC.

The chain has TRBV30 and TRBJ1-1; TRBD1 might be the D (5 bases). Germline-derived CDR1 and CDR2 are GTSNPN and SVGIG (reference sequence). The CDR3 contains 12 residues. V lost 1 base and J 11 bases, leaving 14 bases between the germline ends. The CDR3 spells CAWSALGGDAFF. The CDR3 region has the DNA TGTGCCTGGAGTGCTTTGGGGGGAGATGCTTTCTTT.